Shown below are 32 T cell receptor beta chains from a single sample sequenced in a study of Graves' ophthalmopathy and Graves' hyperthyroidism. Researchers took RNA transcripts and amplified TCR beta CDR3 regions from them. First-round RT-PCR employed HTBI primers, with a second-round multiplex PCR after it. TCRdb re-derived calls from the multiplex PCR reads in MiXCR, one entry per CDR3 protein. The sample consists of under 200,000 distinct CDR3 sequences, 37% of them appearing once. Sequenced: peripheral blood. The receptors originated from a woman aged 40 to 50 with Graves' ophthalmopathy.

This clonotype was seen repeatedly, ten times or more. The rearrangement links TRBV29-1 to TRBJ2-1, with 7 bases aligning to TRBD1. V was pared by 5 bases and J by 8 bases, with 9 bases of the junction left unmatched. The length of the CDR3 is 13 residues. In germline, CDR1 is SQVTM, CDR2 ANQGSEA. DNA of the CDR3: TGCAGCGTTAGGCACAGGGGTCAGGATGAGCAGTTCTTC. Translation: CSVRHRGQDEQFF.

The CDR3 reads CASSPLPDRGFYEQYF. The CDR3 region has the DNA TGTGCCAGCAGCCCTCTCCCGGACAGGGGGTTTTACGAGCAGTACTTC. The V call is TRBV11-2, the J call TRBJ2-7, with 10 nucleotides matching TRBD1. The V gene end was trimmed by 5 bases and the J gene end by 4 bases; junction bases not matched to a gene: 11. CDR1 and CDR2 from the germline V gene are SGHAT and FQNNGV. This CDR3 contains 16 residues.

This clonotype was recorded at least ten times. This rearrangement joins TRBV5-4 to TRBJ2-2; a weak D match, TRBD1 (5 bases). Germline CDR1 reads SGHNT; CDR2 reads YYREEE (reference sequence). The CDR3 totals 15 residues. V was trimmed by 4 bases and J by 0 bases, leaving 10 bases between them. CDR3 region: CASSPRTSNTGELFF. The CDR3 DNA follows: TGTGCCAGCAGCCCCCGGACATCGAACACCGGGGAGCTGTTTTTT.

This clonotype appeared many times. The CDR3 spells CASSFGQVGTEAFF. The CDR3 DNA sequence: TGTGCCAGCAGCTTTGGACAGGTGGGCACTGAAGCTTTCTTT. The chain uses TRBV11-2 and TRBJ1-1; TRBD1 matches at 7 bases. This CDR3 region has 14 residues. The V gene's germline CDR1 is SGHAT and CDR2 FQNNGV. The V segment lost 3 bases and the J segment 4 bases; nucleotides outside the gene matches: 5.

This clonotype was counted ten times or more. This sequence joins TRBV5-1 and TRBJ2-7; 9 nucleotides agree with TRBD1. The CDR3 runs to 14 residues. Per germline, CDR1 SGHRS and CDR2 YFSETQ. Trimming cost V 4 bases and J 3 bases; bases outside gene matches: 5. The CDR3 region is CASSPTTGGYEQYF. In DNA, the CDR3 is TGCGCCAGCAGCCCAACGACAGGGGGCTACGAGCAGTACTTC.

The table lists this clonotype with many counts. V and J are TRBV28 and TRBJ2-7; tentative D call: TRBD2 (6 bases). Trimming left V 11 bases short and J 0 bases short, with 14 bases between. The V gene's germline CDR1 is MDHEN and CDR2 SYDVKM. This CDR3 comprises 13 residues. The CDR3, as DNA: TGTGCCGCACGGACTATGGGCTCCTACGAGCAGTACTTC. It encodes CAARTMGSYEQYF.

This clonotype was detected many times. This rearrangement joins TRBV18 to TRBJ2-6, with 7 bases lining up with TRBD1. The V and J ends lost 1 base and 3 bases, in that order; junction bases with no gene match: 3. The length of the CDR3 is 16 residues. In germline, CDR1 is KGHSH, CDR2 LQKENI. CDR3: CASSPQGADGANVLTF. CDR3 sequence (DNA): TGTGCCAGCTCACCACAGGGGGCGGATGGGGCCAACGTCCTGACTTTC.

The chain is built from TRBV6-1 and TRBJ1-5; D remains ambiguous. V lost 6 bases and J 11 bases, leaving 11 bases between the germline ends. CDR1 and CDR2 from the germline V gene are MNHNS and SASEGT. This CDR3 has 11 amino acids. In DNA, the CDR3 is TGTGCCAGCAGCCGAATGGGAGCCCAGCATTTT. The encoded protein is CASSRMGAQHF.

This clonotype was counted ten times or more. V is TRBV19 and J is TRBJ2-2, with D tentatively TRBD1 or TRBD2 (5 bases each). Deletions cut 7 bases from V and 6 bases from J, with 21 bases between. CDR1 is LNHDA, CDR2 SQIVND, per germline (reference sequence). There are 16 residues in the CDR3. The CDR3 DNA reads TGTGCCAGTATGAGGGGCTCTTCCTCCGCGCCCGGGGAGCTGTTTTTT. Translated: CASMRGSSSAPGELFF.

This clonotype was recorded at least ten times. The chain uses TRBV7-2 and TRBJ2-5; no definite D call. Looked up from germline, CDR1 is SGHTA and CDR2 is FQGNSA. The CDR3 is 13 residues long. Trimming took 3 bases from V and 0 from J, leaving 5 bases between them. CDR3 region: CASSFTYQETQYF. The CDR3 bases are TGTGCCAGCAGCTTTACGTACCAAGAGACCCAGTACTTC.

This clonotype appeared many times. The V gene is TRBV6-1, the J gene TRBJ1-3; D unresolved. This CDR3 spans 14 amino acids. Germline assignment: CDR1 MNHNS and CDR2 SASEGT. The V gene lost 6 bases and the J gene lost 2 bases, with 11 bases spanning the gap. As DNA, the CDR3 is TGTGCCAGCAGGGACGGTTCCGCTGGAAACACCATATATTTT. This sequence encodes CASRDGSAGNTIYF.

V usage is TRBV20-1 and J usage is TRBJ2-7; D remains ambiguous. The CDR3 is 13 amino acids. V gave up 4 bases and J gave up 4 bases, with 14 bases separating them. CDR1 DFQATT and CDR2 SNEGSKA come from the germline V gene (reference sequence). DNA for the CDR3: TGCAGTGCTATATTCCAGGACGAGTACGAGCAGTACTTC. Residues: CSAIFQDEYEQYF.

Regarding this clonotype: At one end the junction does not follow the germline gene, possibly because of a read error. The chain couples TRBV12-3 or TRBV12-4 to TRBJ2-7, with D tentatively TRBD2 (6 bases). The CDR3 consists of 13 residues. The CDR3 DNA follows: TGTGCCAGCAGCGTCGGGGGATTCTACGAGCATTACTTC. Translation: CASSVGGFYEHYF.

This clonotype was seen at least ten times. V and J are TRBV20-1 and TRBJ1-5; no clear D gene. V shed 5 bases and J shed 2 bases, with 19 bases lying between them. From germline, CDR1 is DFQATT and CDR2 SNEGSKA (reference sequence). CDR3 length equals 16 residues. Written as DNA, the CDR3 is TGCAGTGCTTCCCCCGCAGGCATTTTTGGCAATCAGCCCCAGCATTTT. Its protein is CSASPAGIFGNQPQHF.

This clonotype appeared a single time. The V and J genes are TRBV7-2 and TRBJ2-7; 15 bases line up with TRBD2. CDR3 length equals 15 residues. CDR1 SGHTA and CDR2 FQGNSA come from the germline V gene. Trimming at V came to 5 bases and at J to 5 bases, leaving 4 bases not matched to a gene. The CDR3 DNA follows: TGTGCCAGCAGCCAGGGACTAGCGGGAGGAAACGAGCAGTACTTC. This sequence encodes CASSQGLAGGNEQYF.

This clonotype was detected ten times or more. Here the CDR3 reads CASSSWTGGGETQYF. DNA for the CDR3: TGTGCCAGCAGCTCCTGGACAGGGGGCGGAGAGACCCAGTACTTC. The chain has TRBV7-8 and TRBJ2-5, with TRBD1 matching 11 bases. CDR1 is SGHVS and CDR2 is FQNEAQ in the germline V gene. V lost 4 bases, J lost 4 bases, and 5 bases stayed unmatched. The CDR3 totals 15 residues.

There are a few counts of this clonotype. This rearrangement joins TRBV12-3 or TRBV12-4 to TRBJ2-5; 7 positions match TRBD2. The CDR3 extends over 14 amino acids. V trimming: 5 bases; J trimming: 5 bases; junction bases outside the gene matches: 8. The CDR3, as DNA: TGTGCCAGCAGTCCAGGCGGGAGAGAGGAGACCCAGTACTTC. Amino acids: CASSPGGREETQYF.

The chain combines TRBV12-3 or TRBV12-4 with TRBJ2-5; TRBD1 aligns across 9 bases. Trimming at V came to 5 bases and at J to 5 bases, leaving 9 bases not matched to a gene. The CDR3 runs 15 residues. The CDR3 DNA reads TGTGCCAGCAGTCTGGACAGGGGATGGGTGGAGACCCAGTACTTC. It codes for CASSLDRGWVETQYF.

This clonotype was seen more than once but under ten times. This sequence joins TRBV7-8 and TRBJ1-2, with 8 bases aligning to TRBD1. The CDR3 totals 15 residues. Germline V gives CDR1 SGHVS, CDR2 FQNEAQ. V lost 4 bases, J lost 2 bases, and 6 bases stayed unmatched. For the CDR3, the DNA is TGTGCCAGCAGCTCCCACAGGGGGTTAAACTATGGCTACACCTTC. Its protein is CASSSHRGLNYGYTF.

This clonotype was seen at least ten times. CDR3 nucleotides: TGCAGTGCTAGAGGCGCCCAAGAGACCCAGTACTTC. This gives the protein CSARGAQETQYF. The V and J genes are TRBV20-1 and TRBJ2-5; D unresolved. Germline lookup yields CDR1 DFQATT and CDR2 SNEGSKA (reference sequence). This CDR3 is built from 12 residues. V was cut by 1 base and J by 1 base, with 4 bases left in between.

This clonotype was counted ten times or more. The chain couples TRBV20-1 to TRBJ1-2, with 8 positions matching TRBD1. The CDR3 has 13 amino acids. Germline trimming cut 6 bases from V and 1 base from J; bases unmatched to any gene: 4. CDR1 and CDR2 from the germline V gene are DFQATT and SNEGSKA (reference sequence). CDR3 loop: CSAPDRDNYGYTF. The CDR3 region has the DNA TGCAGTGCACCGGACAGGGATAACTATGGCTACACCTTC.

At least ten counts were recorded for this clonotype. The J gene is TRBJ1-1, the V gene TRBV6-5; 7 nucleotides line up with TRBD1. The germline V gene encodes CDR1 MNHEY and CDR2 SVGAGI. The CDR3 contains 15 residues. Trimming took 6 bases from V and 5 from J; bases not matched to a gene: 12. Written as DNA, the CDR3 is TGTGCCAGCAGCGCCTATACAGGGGATGGGACTGAAGCTTTCTTT. This gives the protein CASSAYTGDGTEAFF.

In its sample, this clonotype was seen many times. The V gene is TRBV7-3, the J gene TRBJ2-7, with 10 bases fitting TRBD1. J lost 6 bases, V lost 2 bases, and 7 bases had no gene match. Germline assignment: CDR1 SGHTA and CDR2 FQGTGA. The CDR3 runs to 15 residues. Here the CDR3 reads CASSLLGQGSSEQYF. CDR3 nucleotides: TGTGCCAGCAGCTTATTGGGACAGGGGTCTTCCGAGCAGTACTTC.

This clonotype showed up many times. This chain links TRBV28 with TRBJ1-1, with D unclear. V was pared by 8 bases and J by 0 bases, with 7 bases between. The CDR3 is 12 amino acids. Per germline, CDR1 MDHEN and CDR2 SYDVKM. In nucleotides, the CDR3 is TGTGCCAGCCGCTTATTGAACACTGAAGCTTTCTTT. Translation gives CASRLLNTEAFF.

The chain recombines TRBV6-1 with TRBJ2-7, with D perhaps given as TRBD1 or TRBD2 (5 bases each). The ends were cut back, 7 bases at V and 7 bases at J, with 20 bases in the middle. CDR1 is MNHNS and CDR2 is SASEGT in the germline V gene. This CDR3 has 14 residues. CDR3 DNA: TGTGCCAGCACCCAGGGTGGGACGGTTCGTGAGCAGTACTTC. This gives the protein CASTQGGTVREQYF.

This rearrangement joins TRBV2 to TRBJ2-7, with D uncertain. CDR1 is SNHLY, CDR2 FYNNEI, per germline. V was pared by 7 bases and J by 2 bases, with 9 bases between. The CDR3 sequence is 12 residues long. This CDR3 is CASKGSPYEQYF. DNA of the CDR3: TGTGCCAGCAAGGGCAGCCCCTACGAGCAGTACTTC.

This clonotype was detected only once. This sequence joins TRBV6-5 and TRBJ2-7; D possibly matches TRBD1 or TRBD2 (5 bases each). Germline assignment: CDR1 MNHEY and CDR2 SVGAGI. Trimming removed 2 bases from V and 2 bases from J, with 13 bases in between. The CDR3 loop spans 15 amino acids. CDR3 nucleotide sequence: TGTGCCAGCAGTTACAAGGGGAGCCCTACCTACGAGCAGTACTTC. This gives the protein CASSYKGSPTYEQYF.

This clonotype was seen at least ten times. The chain combines TRBV20-1 with TRBJ2-3; TRBD2 matches at 13 bases. V was pared by 3 bases and J by 6 bases, with 6 bases of the junction left unmatched. The CDR3 covers 15 residues. Germline assignment: CDR1 DFQATT and CDR2 SNEGSKA (reference sequence). DNA of the CDR3: TGCAGTGCTAGTTTGGGACTAGCGGGGCCCGATACGCAGTATTTT. Residues: CSASLGLAGPDTQYF.

V is TRBV4-1 and J is TRBJ1-6, with 9 bases aligning to TRBD1. Germline values: CDR1 MGHRA, CDR2 YSYEKL. The CDR3 is 14 residues long. The ends lost 4 bases at V and 9 bases at J; junction bases unmatched: 4. CDR3 sequence (DNA): TGCGCCAGCAGCCTAGGGGACAGGGCTTCACCCCTCCACTTT. This encodes CASSLGDRASPLHF.

This clonotype showed up many times. This sequence joins TRBV4-3 and TRBJ1-4; 7 nucleotides line up with TRBD1. The CDR3 spans 16 residues. Germline V lookup: CDR1 LGHNA, CDR2 YSLEER. J lost 4 bases, V lost 4 bases, and 9 bases had no gene match. Here the CDR3 DNA reads TGCGCCAGCAGCCGCCGACCGGGACAGAGTAATGAAAAACTGTTTTTT. This sequence encodes CASSRRPGQSNEKLFF.

This clonotype was seen once. The CDR3 bases are TGTGCCAGCAGCCAAGATCCAGCGGGAGGGTCGTACCAAGAGACCCAGTACTTC. Its translation: CASSQDPAGGSYQETQYF. The chain combines TRBV4-2 with TRBJ2-5; 10 nucleotides line up with TRBD2. The CDR3 is 18 residues long. Germline V gene data show CDR1 as LGHNA and CDR2 as YNFKEQ. V was pared by 0 bases and J by 0 bases, with 7 bases of the junction left unmatched.

The chain combines TRBV12-3 or TRBV12-4 with TRBJ1-2; D remains ambiguous. This CDR3 has 13 amino acids. Trimming took off 5 bases at V and 2 bases at J, with 9 bases between the two ends. Here the CDR3 reads CASSIGKNYGYTF. In nucleotides, the CDR3 is TGTGCCAGCAGTATCGGGAAGAACTATGGCTACACCTTC.